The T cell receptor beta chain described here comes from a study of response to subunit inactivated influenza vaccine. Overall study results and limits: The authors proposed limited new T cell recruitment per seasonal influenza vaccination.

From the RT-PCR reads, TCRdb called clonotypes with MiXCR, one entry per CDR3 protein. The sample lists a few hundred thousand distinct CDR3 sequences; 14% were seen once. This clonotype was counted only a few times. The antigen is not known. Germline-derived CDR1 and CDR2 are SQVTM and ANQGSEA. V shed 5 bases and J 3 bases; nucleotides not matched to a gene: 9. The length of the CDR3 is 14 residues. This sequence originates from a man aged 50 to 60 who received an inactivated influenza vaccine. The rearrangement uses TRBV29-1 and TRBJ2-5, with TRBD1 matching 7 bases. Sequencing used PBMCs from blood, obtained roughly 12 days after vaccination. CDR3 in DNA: TGCAGCGTTCGCACCGGGACAGAGGAAGAGACCCAGTACTTC. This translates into CSVRTGTEEETQYF.